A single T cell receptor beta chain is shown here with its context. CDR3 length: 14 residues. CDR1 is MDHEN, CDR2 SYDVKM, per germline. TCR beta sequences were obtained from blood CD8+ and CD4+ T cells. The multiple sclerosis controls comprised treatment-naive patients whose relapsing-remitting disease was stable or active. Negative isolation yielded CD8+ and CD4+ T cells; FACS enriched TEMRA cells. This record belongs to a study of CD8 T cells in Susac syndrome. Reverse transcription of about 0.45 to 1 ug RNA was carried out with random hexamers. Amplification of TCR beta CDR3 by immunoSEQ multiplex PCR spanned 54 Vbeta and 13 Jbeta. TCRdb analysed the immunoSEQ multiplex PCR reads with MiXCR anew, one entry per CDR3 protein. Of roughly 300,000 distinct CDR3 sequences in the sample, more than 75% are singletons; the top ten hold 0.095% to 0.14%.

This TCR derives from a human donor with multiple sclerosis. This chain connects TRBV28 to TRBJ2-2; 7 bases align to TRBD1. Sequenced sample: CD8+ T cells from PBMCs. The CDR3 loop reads CASSETGHTGELFF. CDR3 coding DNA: TGTGCAAGCTCAGAGACAGGGCACACCGGGGAGCTGTTTTTT.